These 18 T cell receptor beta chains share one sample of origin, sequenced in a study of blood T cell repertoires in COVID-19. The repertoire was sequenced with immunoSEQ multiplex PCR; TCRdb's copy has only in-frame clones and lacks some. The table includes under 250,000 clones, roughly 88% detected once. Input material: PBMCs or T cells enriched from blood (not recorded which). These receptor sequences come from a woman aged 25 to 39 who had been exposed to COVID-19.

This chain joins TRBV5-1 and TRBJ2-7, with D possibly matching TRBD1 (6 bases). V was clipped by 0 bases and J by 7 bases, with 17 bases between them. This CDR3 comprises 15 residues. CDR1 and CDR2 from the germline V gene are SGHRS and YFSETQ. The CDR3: CASSLVSYRVGEQYF. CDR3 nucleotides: TGCGCCAGCAGCTTGGTATCCTACAGGGTGGGGGAGCAGTACTTC.

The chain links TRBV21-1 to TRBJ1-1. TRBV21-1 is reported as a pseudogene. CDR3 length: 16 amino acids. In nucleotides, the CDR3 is TGTGCCAGCACTTGGAGTGACAGTTTGGGGAGGACTGAAGCTTTCTTT. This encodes CASTWSDSLGRTEAFF.

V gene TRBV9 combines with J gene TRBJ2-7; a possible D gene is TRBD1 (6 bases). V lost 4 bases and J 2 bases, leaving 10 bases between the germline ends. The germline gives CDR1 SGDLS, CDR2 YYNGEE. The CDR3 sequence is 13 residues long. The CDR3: CASSNTGTYEQYF. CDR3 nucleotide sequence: TGTGCCAGCAGCAACACAGGGACCTACGAGCAGTACTTC.

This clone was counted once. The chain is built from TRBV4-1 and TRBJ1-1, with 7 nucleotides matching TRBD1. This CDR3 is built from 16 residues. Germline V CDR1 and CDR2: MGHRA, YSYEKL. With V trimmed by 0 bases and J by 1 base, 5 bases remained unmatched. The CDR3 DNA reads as TGCGCCAGCAGCCAAGAGAGGAGACAGGGGAACACTGAAGCTTTCTTT. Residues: CASSQERRQGNTEAFF.

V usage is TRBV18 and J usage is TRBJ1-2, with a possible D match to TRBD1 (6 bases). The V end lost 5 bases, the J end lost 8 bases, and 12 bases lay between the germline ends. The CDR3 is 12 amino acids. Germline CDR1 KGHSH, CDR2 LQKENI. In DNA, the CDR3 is TGTGCCAGCTCAGCCGACACAGGGGGCTACACCTTC. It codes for CASSADTGGYTF.

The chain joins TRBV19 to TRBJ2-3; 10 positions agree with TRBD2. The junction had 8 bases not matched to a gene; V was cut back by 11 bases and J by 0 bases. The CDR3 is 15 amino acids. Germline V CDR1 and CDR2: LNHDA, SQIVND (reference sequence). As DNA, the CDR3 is TGTGCCTCCAAAAAGACTAGCGGGAGCACAGATACGCAGTATTTT. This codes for CASKKTSGSTDTQYF.

The CDR3 reads CASSLIGGGGGGELFF. In nucleotides, the CDR3 is TGTGCCAGCAGCTTGATCGGCGGAGGGGGCGGCGGGGAGCTGTTTTTT. This chain joins TRBV5-6 and TRBJ2-2; tentative D call: TRBD1 (7 bases). Per the germline V gene, CDR1 is SGHDT and CDR2 is YYEEEE. The germline V and J ends were trimmed by 1 base and 7 bases, with 17 bases remaining between them. The length of the CDR3 is 16 residues.

The CDR3 nucleotides read TGTGCCAGCAGCTCTATCGAGGGGGTCCCAGATACGCAGTATTTT. Amino acids: CASSSIEGVPDTQYF. The chain has TRBV7-2 and TRBJ2-3; TRBD1 might be the D (6 bases). Germline CDR1 is SGHTA and CDR2 is FQGNSA. The CDR3 extends over 15 amino acids. V dropped 4 bases and J dropped 4 bases, with 15 bases sitting between them. The variable domain in full, with the rest retrieved from reference TRBV7-2 and TRBJ2-3, is GAGVSQSPSNKVTEKGKDVELRCDPISGHTALYWYRQSLGQGLEFLIYFQGNSAPDKSGLPSDRFSAERTGGSVSTLTIQRTQQEDSAVYLCASSSIEGVPDTQYFGPGTRLTVL.

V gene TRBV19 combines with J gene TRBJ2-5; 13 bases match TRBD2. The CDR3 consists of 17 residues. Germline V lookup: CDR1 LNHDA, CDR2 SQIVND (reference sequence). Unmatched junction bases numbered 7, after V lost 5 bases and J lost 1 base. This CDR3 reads CASSPRLAGGFQETQYF. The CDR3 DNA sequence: TGTGCCAGTAGTCCCAGACTAGCGGGAGGCTTCCAAGAGACCCAGTACTTC.

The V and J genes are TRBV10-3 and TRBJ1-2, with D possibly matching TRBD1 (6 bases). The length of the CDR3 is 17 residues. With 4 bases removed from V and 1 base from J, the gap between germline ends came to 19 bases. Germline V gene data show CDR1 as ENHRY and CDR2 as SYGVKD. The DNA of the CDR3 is TGTGCCATCAGTGGAAACTTCAGGACAGACCATAACTATGGCTACACCTTC. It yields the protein CAISGNFRTDHNYGYTF.

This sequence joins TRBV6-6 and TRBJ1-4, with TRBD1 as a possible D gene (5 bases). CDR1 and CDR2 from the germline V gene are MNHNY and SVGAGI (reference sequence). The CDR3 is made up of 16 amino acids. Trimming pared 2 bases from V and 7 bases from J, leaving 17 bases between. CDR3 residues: CASSYRLGGTSEKLFF. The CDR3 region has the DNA TGTGCCAGCAGTTACCGCCTCGGAGGGACCTCTGAAAAACTGTTTTTT.

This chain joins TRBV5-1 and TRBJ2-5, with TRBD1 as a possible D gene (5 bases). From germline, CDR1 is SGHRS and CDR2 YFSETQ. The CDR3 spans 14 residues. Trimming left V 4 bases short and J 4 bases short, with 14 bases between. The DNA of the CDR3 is TGCGCCAGCAGCCCCGGACAATCCCGAGAGACCCAGTACTTC. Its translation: CASSPGQSRETQYF.

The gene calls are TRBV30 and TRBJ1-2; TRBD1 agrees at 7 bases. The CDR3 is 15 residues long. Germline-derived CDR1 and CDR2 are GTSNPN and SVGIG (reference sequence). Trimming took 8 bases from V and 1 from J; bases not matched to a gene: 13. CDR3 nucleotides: TGTGCCGCATCCCCCGGGACAGTTAATAACTATGGCTACACCTTC. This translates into CAASPGTVNNYGYTF.

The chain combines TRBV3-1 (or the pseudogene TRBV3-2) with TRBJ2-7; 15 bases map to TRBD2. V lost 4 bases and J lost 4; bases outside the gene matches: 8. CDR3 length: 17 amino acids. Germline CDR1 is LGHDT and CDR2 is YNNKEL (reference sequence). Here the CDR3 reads CASSLWTSGRARYEQYF. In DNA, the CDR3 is TGTGCCAGCAGCCTTTGGACTAGCGGGAGGGCCAGGTACGAGCAGTACTTC.

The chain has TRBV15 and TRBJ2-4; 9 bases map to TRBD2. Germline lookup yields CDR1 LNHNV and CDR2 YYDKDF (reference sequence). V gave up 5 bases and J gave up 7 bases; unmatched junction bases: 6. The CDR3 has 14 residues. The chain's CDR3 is CATSGGGEGNIQYF. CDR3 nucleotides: TGTGCCACCAGCGGCGGGGGGGAGGGGAACATTCAGTACTTC.

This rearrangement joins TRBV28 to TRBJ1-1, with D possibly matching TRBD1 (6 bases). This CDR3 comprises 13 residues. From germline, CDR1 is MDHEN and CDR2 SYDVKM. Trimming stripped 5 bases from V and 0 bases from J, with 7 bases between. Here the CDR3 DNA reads TGTGCCAGCAGTCGGACAGTGAACACTGAAGCTTTCTTT. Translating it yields CASSRTVNTEAFF. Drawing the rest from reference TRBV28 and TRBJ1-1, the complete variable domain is DVKVTQSSRYLVKRTGEKVFLECVQDMDHENMFWYRQDPGLGLRLIYFSYDVKMKEKGDIPEGYSVSREKKERFSLILESASTNQTSMYLCASSRTVNTEAFFGQGTRLTVV.

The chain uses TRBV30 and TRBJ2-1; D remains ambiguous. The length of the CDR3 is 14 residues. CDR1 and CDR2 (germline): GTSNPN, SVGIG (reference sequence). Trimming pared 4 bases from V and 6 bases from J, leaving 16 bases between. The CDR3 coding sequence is TGTGCCTGGACGGCACCAGAGACGGGCAATGAGCAGTTCTTC. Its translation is CAWTAPETGNEQFF.

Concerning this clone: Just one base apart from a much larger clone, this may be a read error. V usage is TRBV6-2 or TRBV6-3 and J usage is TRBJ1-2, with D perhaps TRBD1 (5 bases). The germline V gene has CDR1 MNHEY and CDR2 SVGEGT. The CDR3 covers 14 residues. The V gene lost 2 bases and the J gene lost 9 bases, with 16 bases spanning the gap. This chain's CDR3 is CASSYRMGGDSYTF. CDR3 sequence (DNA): TGTGCCAGCAGTTACAGGATGGGAGGGGATAGCTACACCTTC.